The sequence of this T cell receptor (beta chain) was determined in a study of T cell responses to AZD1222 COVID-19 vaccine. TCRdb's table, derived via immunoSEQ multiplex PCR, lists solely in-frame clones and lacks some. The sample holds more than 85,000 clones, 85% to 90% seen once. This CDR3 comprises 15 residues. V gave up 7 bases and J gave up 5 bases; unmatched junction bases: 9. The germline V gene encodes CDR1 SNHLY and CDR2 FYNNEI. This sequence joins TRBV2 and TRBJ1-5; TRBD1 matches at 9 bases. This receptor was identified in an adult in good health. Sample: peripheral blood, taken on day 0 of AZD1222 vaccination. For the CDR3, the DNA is TGTGCCAGCAATCCTTCGGGACAGGGATATCAGCCCCAGCATTTT. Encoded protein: CASNPSGQGYQPQHF. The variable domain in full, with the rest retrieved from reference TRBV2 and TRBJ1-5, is EPEVTQTPSHQVTQMGQEVILRCVPISNHLYFYWYRQILGQKVEFLVSFYNNEISEKSEIFDDQFSVERPDGSNFTLKIRSTKLEDSAMYFCASNPSGQGYQPQHFGDGTRLSIL.